This entry lists 9 T cell receptor beta chains sequenced from one sample in a study of blood T cell repertoires in COVID-19. Libraries were prepared by immunoSEQ multiplex PCR; TCRdb keeps only in-frame clonotypes and omits some of them. The sample includes around 300,000 clones, about nine tenths of them seen just once. Sequencing was done on a sample of PBMCs or T cells enriched from blood (not recorded which). The source is a woman between 40 and 55 years old who had recovered from COVID-19.

This clone was found a few times. V is TRBV6-1 and J is TRBJ1-5; possibly TRBD1 for D (6 bases). The germline V gene has CDR1 MNHNS and CDR2 SASEGT. The CDR3 consists of 16 residues. The V and J ends lost 2 bases and 1 base respectively, with 12 bases between them. CDR3 nucleotide sequence: TGTGCCAGCAGTGAAAGGGGGACACTGAGCAATCAGCCCCAGCATTTT. This gives the protein CASSERGTLSNQPQHF.

The CDR3 DNA reads as TGTGCCAGCAGCCTCGGGTTAGCGGGGTTAAGTTGGGAGCAGTACTTC. Translation: CASSLGLAGLSWEQYF. The gene calls are TRBV3-1 (or the pseudogene TRBV3-2) and TRBJ2-7; 8 bases line up with TRBD2. Germline loops: CDR1 LGHDT, CDR2 YNNKEL (reference sequence). This CDR3 spans 16 amino acids. J was trimmed by 7 bases and V by 4 bases; bases with no gene match: 15.

The sample holds one count of this clone. This sequence joins TRBV10-3 and TRBJ2-2, with D tentatively TRBD2 (6 bases). The CDR3 runs 18 residues. V lost 3 bases and J 2 bases, leaving 19 bases between the germline ends. CDR1 and CDR2 from the germline V gene are ENHRY and SYGVKD. In DNA, the CDR3 is TGTGCCATCAGTGACTTCTCAACCGGGACTCCTAACACCGGGGAGCTGTTTTTT. Its translation is CAISDFSTGTPNTGELFF.

This CDR3 is CASSGGDSGNTIYF. CDR3 DNA: TGCGCCAGCAGCGGGGGGGACTCTGGAAACACCATATATTTT. The chain joins TRBV5-1 to TRBJ1-3; D is perhaps TRBD1 (5 bases). CDR3 size: 14 residues. V lost 4 bases to trimming and J lost 0 bases, with 8 bases between them. Germline V lookup: CDR1 SGHRS, CDR2 YFSETQ.

This clone appeared a single time. J is TRBJ2-7 and V is TRBV23-1; 9 bases match TRBD1. TRBV23-1 is treated as an ORF (open reading frame) with a function not yet certain. V lost 2 bases and J lost 7; bases outside the gene matches: 21. This CDR3 has 19 amino acids. CDR3 sequence: CASSQPKTGTGPTPSEQYF. CDR3 nucleotide sequence: TGCGCCAGCAGTCAACCCAAGACCGGGACAGGGCCGACCCCCTCGGAGCAGTACTTC.

This rearrangement joins TRBV4-2 to TRBJ1-1; 9 bases match TRBD1. Losses at the gene ends were 3 bases for V and 6 bases for J; bases not matched to a gene: 14. The CDR3 runs 17 residues. Germline CDR1 LGHNA, CDR2 YNFKEQ. The CDR3 loop reads CASSQWTGASQGAEAFF. CDR3 nucleotide sequence: TGTGCCAGCAGCCAGTGGACAGGGGCGTCTCAGGGAGCTGAAGCTTTCTTT.

This chain joins TRBV5-1 and TRBJ2-6; 7 bases line up with TRBD1. The CDR3 has 18 amino acids. The ends lost 5 bases at V and 0 bases at J; junction bases unmatched: 11. Germline V gene sequence: CDR1 SGHRS, CDR2 YFSETQ. The CDR3 is CASSFDDRALSGANVLTF. DNA for the CDR3: TGCGCCAGCAGTTTCGATGACAGGGCGCTCTCTGGGGCCAACGTCCTGACTTTC.

The genes are TRBV5-1 and TRBJ1-3, with TRBD1 matching 8 bases. Trimming cost V 3 bases and J 0 bases; bases outside gene matches: 5. The CDR3 consists of 16 residues. The germline V gene has CDR1 SGHRS and CDR2 YFSETQ. The CDR3 protein is CASSSGQAFSGNTIYF. CDR3 coding DNA: TGCGCCAGCAGCTCGGGACAGGCCTTCTCTGGAAACACCATATATTTT.

The CDR3 region is CASSRGFQGADQPQHF. The CDR3 DNA is TGTGCCAGCAGTAGGGGGTTTCAGGGGGCGGATCAGCCCCAGCATTTT. This sequence joins TRBV2 and TRBJ1-5; 8 positions agree with TRBD1. V dropped 5 bases and J dropped 5; count of bases not matched to a gene: 11. The CDR3 contains 16 residues. Germline CDR1 and CDR2: SNHLY and FYNNEI.